This entry lists 19 T cell receptor beta chains sequenced from one sample in a study of glioma-infiltrating T cells after dendritic cell vaccination. Measured with immunoSEQ multiplex PCR; TCRdb has only the in-frame clones, and not every one. The table lists approximately 84,000 clones, 85% to 90% of them singletons. The sample consisted of blood, taken before dendritic cell vaccination. The origin of the receptors is a human donor with glioblastoma.

The genes are TRBV27 and TRBJ1-5, with 8 bases that match TRBD1. CDR1 MNHEY and CDR2 SMNVEV come from the germline V gene (reference sequence). The CDR3 is 15 amino acids. The ends lost 5 bases at V and 3 bases at J; junction bases unmatched: 6. The CDR3 is CASSPDRGFNQPQHF. In DNA form, the CDR3 reads TGTGCCAGCAGTCCAGACAGGGGATTCAATCAGCCCCAGCATTTT.

The chain uses TRBV10-3 and TRBJ2-7; TRBD1 aligns across 10 bases. V gave up 3 bases and J gave up 6 bases; unmatched junction bases: 8. This CDR3 is built from 15 residues. Looked up from germline, CDR1 is ENHRY and CDR2 is SYGVKD. The CDR3, as DNA: TGTGCCATCAGTGATCCCGGGACAGGGGACCTCGAGCAGTACTTC. It codes for CAISDPGTGDLEQYF.

The genes are TRBV7-3 and TRBJ1-1; D is undetermined. The germline V gene encodes CDR1 SGHTA and CDR2 FQGTGA. V was trimmed by 3 bases and J by 1 base, leaving 6 bases between them. The length of the CDR3 is 13 residues. The CDR3 loop reads CASSFLANTEAFF. CDR3 coding DNA: TGTGCCAGCAGCTTTTTAGCGAACACTGAAGCTTTCTTT.

This CDR3 reads CASSFGWSEQFF. The CDR3 nucleotides are TGTGCCAGCAGCTTCGGCTGGAGTGAGCAGTTCTTC. The chain is built from TRBV11-2 and TRBJ2-1; D gene ambiguous. V was cut by 3 bases and J by 9 bases, with 9 bases left in between. CDR1 is SGHAT and CDR2 is FQNNGV in the germline V gene. The CDR3 runs to 12 residues.

This chain links TRBV28 with TRBJ1-2; 9 bases fit TRBD1. The CDR3 runs to 16 residues. J was trimmed by 6 bases and V by 6 bases; bases with no gene match: 14. CDR1 is MDHEN, CDR2 SYDVKM, per germline. CDR3 nucleotides: TGTGCCAGCAGCCTAACTTCGACAGGGGGATTTAATGGCTACACCTTC. Translating gives CASSLTSTGGFNGYTF.

V usage is TRBV29-1 and J usage is TRBJ2-2, with no clear D. The length of the CDR3 is 15 residues. The ends were cut back, 2 bases at V and 2 bases at J, with 12 bases in the middle. CDR1 SQVTM and CDR2 ANQGSEA come from the germline V gene. The CDR3 is CSVESGAVNTGELFF. The CDR3 DNA follows: TGCAGCGTTGAATCTGGTGCGGTTAACACCGGGGAGCTGTTTTTT.

The V call is TRBV7-6, the J call TRBJ2-3, with D perhaps TRBD1 (5 bases). CDR3 length: 13 residues. Per germline, CDR1 SGHVS and CDR2 FNYEAQ. V was shortened by 2 bases and J by 4 bases, with 7 bases between the two germline ends. CDR3 protein: CASSLRQSDTQYF. As DNA, the CDR3 is TGTGCCAGCAGCTTAAGACAGTCAGATACGCAGTATTTT.

V usage is TRBV6-6 and J usage is TRBJ2-3; tentative D call: TRBD2 (5 bases). The CDR3 is made up of 14 amino acids. Germline V gene data show CDR1 as MNHNY and CDR2 as SVGAGI (reference sequence). Trimming shortened V by 10 bases and J by 1 base, and 15 bases separated the two germline ends. CDR3 in DNA: TGTGCCACTATTTCTAGCTACGGCACAGATACGCAGTATTTT. Translation gives CATISSYGTDTQYF.

This clone was observed a few times. The chain recombines TRBV27 with TRBJ1-5, with 7 bases fitting TRBD1. CDR3 length: 15 amino acids. V lost 4 bases and J lost 5; bases outside the gene matches: 8. Germline CDR1 and CDR2: MNHEY and SMNVEV (reference sequence). CDR3 sequence (DNA): TGTGCCAGCAGTTGGCGAGGGGGCGGGGATCAGCCCCAGCATTTT. Protein sequence: CASSWRGGGDQPQHF.

This clone was seen just once. With only one base between it and a far larger clone, this is likely a read error. The rearrangement joins TRBV5-6 to TRBJ2-7, with D possibly being TRBD2 (6 bases). Trimming took 4 bases from V and 1 from J, leaving 12 bases between them. CDR3 length: 14 residues. Germline lookup yields CDR1 SGHDT and CDR2 YYEEEE. This CDR3 reads CASSTGGSSYEQYF. Here the CDR3 DNA reads TGTGCCAGCAGCACCGGGGGTTCTTCCTACGAGCAGTACTTC.

This chain joins TRBV18 and TRBJ1-5; the match to TRBD1 covers 9 bases. The CDR3 runs to 15 residues. Trimming took 2 bases from V and 4 from J; bases not matched to a gene: 3. From germline, CDR1 is KGHSH and CDR2 LQKENI. The CDR3 here is CASSPGTGSNQPQHF. The DNA of the CDR3 is TGTGCCAGCTCACCAGGGACAGGGTCTAATCAGCCCCAGCATTTT. The whole variable domain, filled in from reference TRBV18 and TRBJ1-5, reads NAGVMQNPRHLVRRRGQEARLRCSPMKGHSHVYWYRQLPEEGLKFMVYLQKENIIDESGMPKERFSAEFPKEGPSILRIQQVVRGDSAAYFCASSPGTGSNQPQHFGDGTRLSIL.

The J gene is TRBJ1-2, the V gene TRBV7-6, with D perhaps TRBD1 (5 bases). The CDR3 loop spans 13 amino acids. The V gene lost 5 bases and the J gene lost 2 bases, with 9 bases spanning the gap. Germline V gene sequence: CDR1 SGHVS, CDR2 FNYEAQ. This CDR3 is CASSPTENYGYTF. CDR3 nucleotides: TGTGCCAGCAGCCCGACAGAGAACTATGGCTACACCTTC.

The gene calls are TRBV23-1 and TRBJ1-5; possible D gene TRBD1, 5 bases. TRBV23-1 is marked as an open reading frame, function uncertain. Trimming removed 5 bases at V and 7 bases at J, with 15 bases between. This CDR3 comprises 14 residues. Here the CDR3 DNA reads TGCGCCAGCAGTACTCGGAGGGGCTGGCAGCCCCAGCATTTT. Protein sequence: CASSTRRGWQPQHF.

The CDR3 DNA sequence: TGTGCCAGCAGTGACAGCGGGGGGGCCAATGAGCAGTTCTTC. This codes for CASSDSGGANEQFF. The gene calls are TRBV6-4 and TRBJ2-1; 10 bases agree with TRBD2. Germline CDR1 is MRHNA and CDR2 is SNTAGT. With 2 bases clipped from V and 6 bases from J, the junction kept 1 base outside the gene matches. There are 14 residues in the CDR3.

This rearrangement joins TRBV19 to TRBJ2-1; 9 nucleotides align to TRBD2. The CDR3 is 14 amino acids. V lost 4 bases, J lost 7 bases, and 5 bases stayed unmatched. Germline V gene lookup returns CDR1 LNHDA and CDR2 SQIVND (reference sequence). The CDR3: CASSSGGAVNEQFF. CDR3 nucleotides: TGTGCCAGTAGTAGCGGGGGGGCCGTGAATGAGCAGTTCTTC.

The chain has TRBV19 and TRBJ2-3, with D perhaps matching TRBD1 (5 bases). V lost 7 bases and J 4 bases, leaving 15 bases between the germline ends. Germline V gene lookup returns CDR1 LNHDA and CDR2 SQIVND (reference sequence). The CDR3 sequence is 14 residues long. The CDR3 DNA is TGTGCCAGTAAGTGGGAAGTAGGGGCAGATACGCAGTATTTT. Protein sequence: CASKWEVGADTQYF.

This chain joins TRBV2 and TRBJ1-5, with D uncertain. Germline assignment: CDR1 SNHLY and CDR2 FYNNEI. V dropped 6 bases and J dropped 5 bases, with 5 bases sitting between them. The CDR3 contains 11 residues. This chain's CDR3 is CASRADQPQHF. CDR3 in DNA: TGTGCCAGCAGGGCGGATCAGCCCCAGCATTTT.

The chain is built from TRBV7-2 and TRBJ2-1; 8 bases are a match to TRBD2. V lost 1 base and J lost 6; bases outside the gene matches: 5. The germline V gene has CDR1 SGHTA and CDR2 FQGNSA. The CDR3 runs 15 residues. CDR3 nucleotide sequence: TGTGCCAGCAGCTTAGGCCTAGCGGGTGTCAATGAGCAGTTCTTC. Translated: CASSLGLAGVNEQFF.

The rearrangement joins TRBV4-2 to TRBJ2-1, with D hard to call. The CDR3 is 13 residues long. The germline CDR1 and CDR2 sequences are LGHNA and YNFKEQ. V lost 2 bases, J lost 7 bases, and 9 bases lay in between. The DNA of the CDR3 is TGTGCCAGCAGCCAATTTACCCTAAATGAGCAGTTCTTC. As protein: CASSQFTLNEQFF.